These 21 T cell receptor beta chains originate from one sample sequenced in a study of lymphopenia after photon versus proton radiotherapy (dated by TCRdb to between 2017 and 2020). The method was the immunoSEQ multiplex PCR assay. In TCRdb, the immuneACCESS table is reduced to in-frame sequences with V and J assigned. These tables do not hold every clone; where another copy was compared, an unresolved V gene accounts for under half, and the others remain unexplained. A total of around 20,000 clones appear in this sample, around 90% of them only once. Clones ranked in the top ten supply about a tenth of the sample. The source material was peripheral blood, sampled from a patient treated with proton-based radiotherapy. All receptors come from a woman between 70 and 85 years old with pancreatic cancer. Some clones in this sample may be carry-over from other donors' samples.

This chain joins TRBV6-1 and TRBJ1-1; no clear D gene. The CDR3 is 13 amino acids. Germline-derived CDR1 and CDR2 are MNHNS and SASEGT. V lost 7 bases, J lost 1 base, and 10 bases lay in between. The CDR3, as DNA: TGTGCCAGCACTCTTACTGAGAACACTGAAGCTTTCTTT. The encoded protein is CASTLTENTEAFF.

The chain has TRBV9 and TRBJ1-1; D not resolved. CDR3 length: 14 amino acids. V gave up 0 bases and J gave up 1 base, with 7 bases separating them. Germline lookup yields CDR1 SGDLS and CDR2 YYNGEE. The CDR3 loop is CASSVDIQNTEAFF. CDR3 in DNA: TGTGCCAGCAGCGTAGACATCCAGAACACTGAAGCTTTCTTT.

This chain uses TRBV6-5 with TRBJ1-1, with a weak D call TRBD1 (6 bases). V shed 9 bases and J shed 6 bases, with 17 bases lying between them. CDR3 length: 13 residues. Germline lookup yields CDR1 MNHEY and CDR2 SVGAGI. CDR3 residues: CASRGGSTAEAFF. In nucleotides, the CDR3 is TGTGCCAGTAGGGGGGGGAGCACCGCTGAAGCTTTCTTT.

V usage is TRBV28 and J usage is TRBJ1-6; the match to TRBD1 covers 9 bases. Germline V CDR1 and CDR2: MDHEN, SYDVKM. The CDR3 loop spans 13 amino acids. J gave up 8 bases and V 8 bases, and 4 bases lay outside the gene matches. CDR3 DNA sequence: TGTGCCAGCCACCGGGACAGGGATTCACCCCTCCACTTT. This sequence encodes CASHRDRDSPLHF.

The sample holds one count of this clone. At one of its ends the junction is not consistent with the germline gene, which may arise from a read error. CDR3 protein: CASRLGETSKDTQYF. The DNA for the CDR3 is TGTGCCAGCAGACTTGGGGAGACTAGCAAAGATACGCAGTATTTT. The chain employs TRBV6-1 and TRBJ2-3; 7 bases are shared with TRBD2. Germline assignment: CDR1 MNHNS and CDR2 SASEGT. The CDR3 loop spans 15 amino acids.

V is TRBV29-1 and J is TRBJ2-1; 12 bases line up with TRBD2. V was pared by 1 base and J by 9 bases, with 7 bases of the junction left unmatched. Germline-derived CDR1 and CDR2 are SQVTM and ANQGSEA. The CDR3 totals 15 residues. In nucleotides, the CDR3 is TGCAGCGTTGAAGGCGGGACTAGCGGGTTGCTTGAGCAGTTCTTC. It yields the protein CSVEGGTSGLLEQFF.

Concerning this clone: At the DNA level, this CDR3 is encoded by other sequences in the same sample as well. CDR3: CASSTGQENYGYTF. CDR3 nucleotide sequence: TGCGCCAGCAGCACGGGACAGGAGAACTATGGCTACACCTTC. The chain joins TRBV5-1 to TRBJ1-2; TRBD1 agrees at 8 bases. With 4 bases clipped from V and 2 bases from J, the junction kept 4 bases outside the gene matches. Germline CDR1 SGHRS, CDR2 YFSETQ. CDR3 length: 14 amino acids.

The chain joins TRBV7-2 to TRBJ2-2; tentatively, D is TRBD2 (6 bases). V was trimmed by 4 bases and J by 0 bases, leaving 12 bases between them. Germline V gene lookup returns CDR1 SGHTA and CDR2 FQGNSA. The CDR3 is 16 amino acids. The CDR3 DNA is TGTGCCAGCAGCTCCCAGGGAGGAGCGAACACCGGGGAGCTGTTTTTT. Translating gives CASSSQGGANTGELFF.

This chain connects TRBV19 to TRBJ2-2; the match to TRBD1 covers 8 bases. The junction had 8 bases not matched to a gene; V was cut back by 5 bases and J by 6 bases. The CDR3 is made up of 15 amino acids. Germline V gene data show CDR1 as LNHDA and CDR2 as SQIVND (reference sequence). The CDR3 sequence: CASSVGQGESGELFF. CDR3 bases: TGTGCCAGTAGTGTCGGACAGGGAGAATCCGGGGAGCTGTTTTTT.

The chain is built from TRBV7-2 and TRBJ1-1; no reliable D call. The CDR3 has 15 residues. The germline CDR1 and CDR2 sequences are SGHTA and FQGNSA. Trimming took off 5 bases at V and 6 bases at J, with 19 bases between the two ends. The CDR3 DNA sequence: TGTGCCAGCAGCAATAAAATTACGGGGAGGGCTGAAGCTTTCTTT. Its protein product is CASSNKITGRAEAFF. Filled out from reference TRBV7-2 and TRBJ1-1, the complete variable domain reads GAGVSQSPSNKVTEKGKDVELRCDPISGHTALYWYRQSLGQGLEFLIYFQGNSAPDKSGLPSDRFSAERTGGSVSTLTIQRTQQEDSAVYLCASSNKITGRAEAFFGQGTRLTVV.

This chain connects TRBV5-1 to TRBJ2-3; 10 bases are shared with TRBD2. V lost 4 bases to trimming and J lost 6 bases; unmatched junction nucleotides: 8. CDR1 and CDR2 from the germline V gene are SGHRS and YFSETQ. The CDR3 covers 15 residues. CDR3 region: CASSDGTSVADTQYF. The CDR3 DNA reads as TGCGCCAGCAGCGACGGGACTAGCGTTGCCGATACGCAGTATTTT.

The chain joins TRBV25-1 to TRBJ2-1, with D unresolved. Germline lookup yields CDR1 MGHDK and CDR2 SYGVNS. The CDR3 has 14 amino acids. V was cut by 8 bases and J by 0 bases, with 11 bases left in between. This CDR3 is CASGRLGSYNEQFF. Here the CDR3 DNA reads TGTGCCAGCGGTAGACTGGGCTCCTACAATGAGCAGTTCTTC.

The chain links TRBV29-1 to TRBJ1-1; TRBD1 agrees at 8 bases. Germline CDR1 reads SQVTM; CDR2 reads ANQGSEA. Trimming cost V 3 bases and J 4 bases; bases outside gene matches: 10. The CDR3 length is 15 residues. The CDR3 DNA follows: TGCAGCGTTGATGTAGGACAGGGATGGGGCACTGAAGCTTTCTTT. This translates into CSVDVGQGWGTEAFF.

The chain links TRBV7-2 to TRBJ2-3; D is unclear. The CDR3 is 14 residues long. CDR1 is SGHTA and CDR2 is FQGNSA in the germline V gene. The V end was cut by 1 base, the J end by 2 bases, with 7 bases between. In DNA, the CDR3 is TGTGCCAGCAGCTTAGGCGGCTACACAGATACGCAGTATTTT. Amino acid sequence: CASSLGGYTDTQYF.

The chain uses TRBV5-4 and TRBJ2-5; 9 nucleotides align to TRBD2. The germline V gene encodes CDR1 SGHNT and CDR2 YYREEE (reference sequence). The CDR3 is 15 residues long. The V segment lost 4 bases and the J segment 2 bases; nucleotides outside the gene matches: 6. In nucleotides, the CDR3 is TGTGCCAGCAGCCAGGTAGCGGGAGTACAAGAGACCCAGTACTTC. Protein sequence: CASSQVAGVQETQYF.

This clone was seen a few times. This rearrangement joins TRBV7-2 to TRBJ2-3; TRBD1 or TRBD2 may be the D gene (5 bases each). CDR1 is SGHTA, CDR2 FQGNSA, per germline. The CDR3 extends over 15 amino acids. With 3 bases removed from V and 4 bases from J, the gap between germline ends came to 14 bases. CDR3 amino acids: CASSFGGERADTQYF. The CDR3 coding sequence is TGTGCCAGCAGCTTTGGGGGAGAAAGGGCAGATACGCAGTATTTT.

This clone was seen a single time. This chain links TRBV27 with TRBJ1-2; no reliable D call. V was trimmed by 0 bases and J by 2 bases, leaving 10 bases between them. The CDR3 consists of 15 residues. Germline CDR1 and CDR2: MNHEY and SMNVEV (reference sequence). This CDR3 reads CASSLSPSGNYGYTF. CDR3 bases: TGTGCCAGCAGTTTATCGCCGAGTGGGAACTATGGCTACACCTTC.

This clone was recorded only once. The chain is built from TRBV5-6 and TRBJ1-5, with D maybe TRBD1 (5 bases). This CDR3 comprises 13 residues. V lost 2 bases, J lost 11 bases, and 14 bases lay in between. The germline V gene encodes CDR1 SGHDT and CDR2 YYEEEE. CDR3 nucleotides: TGTGCCAGCAGCTTAGCAGGGACGAAAGCCCAGCATTTT. Protein product: CASSLAGTKAQHF.

This clone was counted once. The gene calls are TRBV29-1 and TRBJ2-5; D is unclear. V was shortened by 3 bases and J by 2 bases, with 16 bases between the two germline ends. This CDR3 is 15 amino acids long. Germline V CDR1 and CDR2: SQVTM, ANQGSEA. CDR3 in amino acids: CSVEVMGSGQETQYF. CDR3 DNA: TGCAGCGTTGAGGTAATGGGCAGTGGTCAAGAGACCCAGTACTTC.

The chain links TRBV7-2 to TRBJ2-7; D possibly corresponds to TRBD2 (6 bases). The CDR3 is 14 amino acids. Germline-derived CDR1 and CDR2 are SGHTA and FQGNSA. V lost 5 bases to trimming and J lost 2 bases, with 13 bases between them. The chain's CDR3 is CASSTGLLPYEQYF. Written as DNA, the CDR3 is TGTGCCAGCAGCACGGGACTGCTTCCCTACGAGCAGTACTTC.

This clone appeared once. J is TRBJ1-6 and V is TRBV27; D might be TRBD1 (5 bases). Germline V gene sequence: CDR1 MNHEY, CDR2 SMNVEV (reference sequence). The CDR3 extends over 15 amino acids. Trimming left V 6 bases short and J 9 bases short, with 18 bases between. The CDR3 region is CASRAGNAVFSPLHF. CDR3 DNA: TGTGCCAGCAGGGCAGGGAACGCCGTATTTTCACCCCTCCACTTT.